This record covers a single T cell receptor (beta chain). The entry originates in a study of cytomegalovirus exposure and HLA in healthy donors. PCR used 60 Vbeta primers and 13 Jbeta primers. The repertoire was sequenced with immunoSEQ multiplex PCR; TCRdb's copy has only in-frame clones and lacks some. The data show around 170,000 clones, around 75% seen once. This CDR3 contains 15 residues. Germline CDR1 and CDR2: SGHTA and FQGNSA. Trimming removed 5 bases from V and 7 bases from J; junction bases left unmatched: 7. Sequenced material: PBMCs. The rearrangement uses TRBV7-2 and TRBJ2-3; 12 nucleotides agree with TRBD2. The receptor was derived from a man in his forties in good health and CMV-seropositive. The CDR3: CASSLLAGGLNTQYF. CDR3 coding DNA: TGTGCCAGCAGCCTCCTAGCGGGGGGGCTAAATACGCAGTATTTT.